One T cell receptor beta chain is described in this entry. Its antigen remains unidentified. The treatment is: 10-day PBMC culture with coronavirus spike peptide pools or control peptides (ViraFEST assay). IL-2 (around 10 IU/ml) and peptide pools (approximately 9.7 ug/ml) were added to cultures of approximately 2 million PBMCs per well. CDR1 and CDR2 from the germline V gene are SGHRS and YFSETQ. The CDR3 is 16 residues long. The germline V and J ends were trimmed by 0 bases and 7 bases, with 20 bases remaining between them. The Oncomine TCR Beta short-read assay sequenced DNA from cultured CD4+ T cells. TCRdb called the PCR reads again in MiXCR, with one record for every CDR3 protein. Here the sample spans 15,000 or so distinct CDR3 sequences, 40% to 50% being singletons. This specimen comes from a study of vaccination and CD4 T cells after COVID-19. At the level of the study: Post-COVID draws followed diagnosis by a median roughly 99 days (range 35 to 161). Post-vaccine sampling followed dose two by a median roughly 74 days (range 14 to 241).

The TCR was taken from a human donor with COVID-19. J is TRBJ2-7 and V is TRBV5-1; D not resolved. The sample was cultured CD4+ T cells from blood, taken after SARS-CoV-2 vaccination. CDR3 residues: CASSLEGRTRNLEQYF. The CDR3 DNA reads TGCGCCAGCAGCTTGGAAGGACGGACCCGAAACCTAGAGCAGTACTTC.